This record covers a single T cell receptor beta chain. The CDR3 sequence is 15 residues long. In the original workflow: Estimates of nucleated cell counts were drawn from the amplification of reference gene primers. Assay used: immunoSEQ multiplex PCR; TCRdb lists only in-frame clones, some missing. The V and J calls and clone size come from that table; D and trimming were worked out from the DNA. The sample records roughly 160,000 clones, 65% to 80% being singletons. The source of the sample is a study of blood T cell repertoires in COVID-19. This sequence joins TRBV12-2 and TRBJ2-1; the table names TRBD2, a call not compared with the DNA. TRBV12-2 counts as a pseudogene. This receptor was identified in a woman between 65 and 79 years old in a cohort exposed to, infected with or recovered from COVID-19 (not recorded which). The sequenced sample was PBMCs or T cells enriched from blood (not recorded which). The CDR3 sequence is CARETSGGLYNEQFF. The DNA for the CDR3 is TGTGCAAGGGAGACTAGCGGAGGACTCTACAATGAGCAGTTCTTC.